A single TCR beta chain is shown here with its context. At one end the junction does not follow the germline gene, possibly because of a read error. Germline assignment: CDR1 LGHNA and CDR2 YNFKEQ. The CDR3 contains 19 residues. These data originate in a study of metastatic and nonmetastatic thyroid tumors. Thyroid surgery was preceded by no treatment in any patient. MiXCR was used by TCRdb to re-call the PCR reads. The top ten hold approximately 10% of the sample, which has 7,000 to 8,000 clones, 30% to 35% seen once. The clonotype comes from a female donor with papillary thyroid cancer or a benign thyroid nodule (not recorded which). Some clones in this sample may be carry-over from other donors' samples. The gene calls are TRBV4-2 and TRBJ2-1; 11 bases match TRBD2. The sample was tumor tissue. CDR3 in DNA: TGTGCCAGCAGCCCAGACGTGGGACTAGCGGCGAGCTCCTACAATGAGAAGTTCTTC. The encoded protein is CASSPDVGLAASSYNEKFF.